These T cell receptor beta chains were read from a single sample in a study of blood T cell repertoires in COVID-19. The table came from immunoSEQ multiplex PCR; TCRdb's copy has only in-frame clones and leaves some out. This table holds 310,000 or so clones, roughly 86% found once. Sequencing used peripheral blood. The receptors were sampled from a woman in her 30s with COVID-19, enrolled during active disease. The CDR3 runs from the conserved cysteine through the conserved F or W. A D gene is named only where the DNA matches it firmly. Clone size is not always given. Where it is, it says once, few, many or a class for expanded clones.

J | V | size | D | CDR3 | DNA
TRBJ1-2 | TRBV10-1 | - | - | CASSEQPSYGYTF | TGCGCCAGCAGTGAGCAGCCTAGCTATGGCTACACCTTC
TRBJ2-2 | TRBV7-3 | - | TRBD2 | CASSLKAGTSGGPWNTGELFF | TGTGCCAGCAGCTTAAAGGCCGGGACTAGCGGGGGACCCTGGAACACCGGGGAGCTGTTTTTT
TRBJ2-7 | TRBV19 | - | - | CASSMAAGEQYF | TGTGCCAGTAGTATGGCGGCCGGGGAACAGTACTTC
TRBJ1-6 | TRBV5-6 | - | TRBD1 | CASSSWDRDSPLHF | TGTGCCAGCAGCTCGTGGGACAGGGACTCACCCCTCCACTTT
TRBJ1-5 | TRBV27 | - | TRBD1 | CASSRRWGQNSNQPQHF | TGTGCCAGCAGTCGACGATGGGGACAGAATAGCAATCAGCCCCAGCATTTT
TRBJ2-1 | TRBV30 | - | - | CAWSVLANEQFF | TGTGCCTGGAGTGTACTCGCCAATGAGCAGTTCTTC
TRBJ1-2 | TRBV10-3 | - | TRBD1 | CAITGGGPNPYGYTF | TGTGCCATCACGGGAGGGGGCCCAAACCCCTATGGCTACACCTTC
TRBJ1-1 | TRBV7-8 | - | - | CASTRAMNTEAFF | TGTGCCAGCACCCGGGCCATGAACACTGAAGCTTTCTTT
TRBJ2-1 | TRBV2 | - | - | CASSVINEQFF | TGTGCCAGCAGTGTAATCAATGAGCAGTTCTTC
TRBJ1-6 | TRBV5-1 | - | - | CASSSRQSNSPLHF | TGCGCCAGCAGCTCGCGACAGAGTAATTCACCCCTCCACTTT
TRBJ2-2 | TRBV24-1 | - | - | CATSGGGGTGELFF | TGTGCCACCAGTGGGGGAGGTGGCACCGGGGAGCTGTTTTTT
TRBJ2-5 | TRBV29-1 | few | TRBD1 | CSVPQGAMGGETQYF | TGCAGCGTTCCCCAGGGGGCTATGGGCGGCGAGACCCAGTACTTC
TRBJ2-7 | TRBV5-1 | - | - | CASSRDLQGRVLDEQYF | TGCGCCAGCAGCCGCGATCTACAGGGACGGGTCCTCGACGAGCAGTACTTC
TRBJ2-2 | TRBV19 | - | TRBD1 | CASRIPGQGNFGELFF | TGTGCCAGTAGGATCCCGGGACAGGGGAACTTCGGGGAGCTGTTTTTT